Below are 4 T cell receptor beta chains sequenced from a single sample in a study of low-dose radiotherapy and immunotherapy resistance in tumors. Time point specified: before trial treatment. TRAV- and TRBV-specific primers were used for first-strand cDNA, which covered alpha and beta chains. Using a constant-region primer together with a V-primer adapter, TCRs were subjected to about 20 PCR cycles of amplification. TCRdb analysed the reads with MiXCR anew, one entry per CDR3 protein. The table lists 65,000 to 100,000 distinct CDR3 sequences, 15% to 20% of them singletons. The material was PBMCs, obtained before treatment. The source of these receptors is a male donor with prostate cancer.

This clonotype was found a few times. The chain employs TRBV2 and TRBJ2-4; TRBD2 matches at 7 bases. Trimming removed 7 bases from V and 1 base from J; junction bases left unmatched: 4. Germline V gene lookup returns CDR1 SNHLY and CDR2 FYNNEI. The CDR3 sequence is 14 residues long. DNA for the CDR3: TGTGCCAGCATCCCAGCGGGGGCCAAAAACATTCAGTACTTC. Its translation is CASIPAGAKNIQYF. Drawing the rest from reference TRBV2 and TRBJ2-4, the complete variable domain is EPEVTQTPSHQVTQMGQEVILRCVPISNHLYFYWYRQILGQKVEFLVSFYNNEISEKSEIFDDQFSVERPDGSNFTLKIRSTKLEDSAMYFCASIPAGAKNIQYFGAGTRLSVL.

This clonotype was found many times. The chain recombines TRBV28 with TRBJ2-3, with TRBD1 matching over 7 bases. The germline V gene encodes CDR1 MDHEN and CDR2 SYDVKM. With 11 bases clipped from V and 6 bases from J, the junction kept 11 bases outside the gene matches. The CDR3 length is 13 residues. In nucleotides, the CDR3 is TGTGCCGCCGACGGACAGGAATCGGATACGCAGTATTTT. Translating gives CAADGQESDTQYF.

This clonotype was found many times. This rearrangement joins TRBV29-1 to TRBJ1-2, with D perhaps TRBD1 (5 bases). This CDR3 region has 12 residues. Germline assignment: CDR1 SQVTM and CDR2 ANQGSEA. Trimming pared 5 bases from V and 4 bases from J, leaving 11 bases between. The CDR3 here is CSVWRDSYGYTF. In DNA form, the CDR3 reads TGCAGCGTTTGGAGGGACTCCTATGGCTACACCTTC.

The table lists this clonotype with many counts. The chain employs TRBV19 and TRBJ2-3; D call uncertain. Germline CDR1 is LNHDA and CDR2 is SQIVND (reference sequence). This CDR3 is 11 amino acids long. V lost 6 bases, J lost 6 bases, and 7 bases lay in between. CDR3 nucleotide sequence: TGTGCCAGTAGAATCCGGGATACGCAGTATTTT. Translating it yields CASRIRDTQYF.